This entry lists 29 T cell receptor beta chains sequenced from one sample in a study of shared clonotypes between healthy human individuals (dated by TCRdb to 2020 to 2022). Library creation used the immunoSEQ multiplex PCR assay. TCRdb obtained this table from immuneACCESS and retained in-frame rearrangements with V and J assigned. These tables miss some clones; where compared with another copy, unresolved V genes account for less than half of the shortfall, and the remainder is unexplained. The sample table holds around 610,000 clones, of which 90% to 97% were seen once. The top ten clones comprise 0.095% to 0.13% of the sample. CD8 naive samples consisted of CD45RO-negative cells that were positively selected for CCR7, yielding a CD45RA+CCR7+ population without TemRA cells. Input material: naive CD8+ T cells sorted from blood. Reading the label with the study, this specimen's cell subset or site is: CD45RA+CCR7+. These receptors were taken from a woman aged 25 to 39 in good health.

This rearrangement joins TRBV28 to TRBJ2-7; D may be TRBD2 (5 bases). The germline CDR1 and CDR2 sequences are MDHEN and SYDVKM. V shed 5 bases and J shed 0 bases, with 8 bases lying between them. The CDR3 is 13 residues long. CDR3 DNA: TGTGCCAGCAGTGTCGGACTCTCCTACGAGCAGTACTTC. Protein: CASSVGLSYEQYF.

The chain links TRBV19 to TRBJ2-7, with 8 positions matching TRBD2. The germline V gene encodes CDR1 LNHDA and CDR2 SQIVND (reference sequence). The CDR3 has 15 residues. J lost 1 base, V lost 5 bases, and 7 bases had no gene match. CDR3 nucleotides: TGTGCCAGTAGTCCACTAGCGGATTTATCCTACGAGCAGTACTTC. As protein: CASSPLADLSYEQYF.

The chain has TRBV6-5 and TRBJ1-1; no reliable D call. The CDR3 spans 14 residues. The germline CDR1 and CDR2 sequences are MNHEY and SVGAGI. The germline V and J ends were trimmed by 8 bases and 7 bases, with 20 bases remaining between them. CDR3 region: CASSPSRAPVEAFF. CDR3 DNA sequence: TGTGCCAGCTCCCCATCCCGAGCGCCCGTTGAAGCTTTCTTT.

The chain carries TRBV5-4 and TRBJ1-5; tentatively, D is TRBD1 (5 bases). The germline V and J ends were trimmed by 2 bases and 4 bases, with 10 bases remaining between them. The CDR3 has 14 residues. Germline CDR1 SGHNT, CDR2 YYREEE (reference sequence). CDR3 in amino acids: CASSFAGGNQPQHF. The CDR3, as DNA: TGTGCCAGCAGCTTTGCGGGGGGAAATCAGCCCCAGCATTTT.

The V gene is TRBV7-9, the J gene TRBJ2-2; TRBD2 agrees at 14 bases. There are 16 residues in the CDR3. Trimming at V came to 5 bases and at J to 7 bases, leaving 6 bases not matched to a gene. CDR1 SEHNR and CDR2 FQNEAQ come from the germline V gene (reference sequence). The CDR3 protein is CASSEGLAGAFGELFF. The CDR3 region has the DNA TGTGCCAGCAGCGAGGGACTAGCGGGAGCTTTCGGGGAGCTGTTTTTT.

The rearrangement links TRBV9 to TRBJ2-2, with a tentative D call TRBD2 (6 bases). In germline, CDR1 is SGDLS, CDR2 YYNGEE. V was trimmed by 3 bases and J by 4 bases, leaving 16 bases between them. The CDR3 covers 16 residues. CDR3 sequence (DNA): TGTGCCAGCAGCGCCCCGGGACTCTCGGGCACCGGGGAGCTGTTTTTT. Translated, it gives CASSAPGLSGTGELFF.

The chain has TRBV19 and TRBJ2-5; D possibly matches TRBD1 or TRBD2 (6 bases each). The CDR3 runs to 11 residues. From germline, CDR1 is LNHDA and CDR2 SQIVND (reference sequence). V gave up 11 bases and J gave up 5 bases, with 12 bases separating them. The CDR3 is CASRGGETQYF. CDR3 nucleotides: TGTGCCTCCCGAGGGGGGGAGACCCAGTACTTC.

The chain combines TRBV28 with TRBJ1-5; unclear D gene. Germline CDR1 and CDR2: MDHEN and SYDVKM. Trimming took 7 bases from V and 2 from J, leaving 6 bases between them. The CDR3 spans 12 residues. The CDR3 region is CASIRGNQPQHF. The CDR3 coding sequence is TGTGCCAGCATCCGGGGCAATCAGCCCCAGCATTTT.

The chain employs TRBV10-1 and TRBJ2-1; no clear D gene. Between the trimmed V and J ends, which lost 6 bases and 4 bases, there was a span of 10 bases. Germline assignment: CDR1 WNHNN and CDR2 SYGVQD (reference sequence). The CDR3 consists of 13 residues. The CDR3: CASSNSEYNEQFF. CDR3 DNA sequence: TGCGCCAGCAGCAACAGTGAATACAATGAGCAGTTCTTC.

The chain recombines TRBV27 with TRBJ2-1, with TRBD2 matching 8 bases. Germline assignment: CDR1 MNHEY and CDR2 SMNVEV (reference sequence). CDR3 length equals 15 residues. The trim removed 3 bases at V and 8 bases at J, leaving 9 bases unmatched. The CDR3 region has the DNA TGTGCCAGCAGTTTTCTGGGGAGGACTAGCTATGAGCAGTTCTTC. The encoded protein is CASSFLGRTSYEQFF.

J is TRBJ1-1 and V is TRBV2; maybe TRBD1 (5 bases). The CDR3 runs 14 residues. V was shortened by 2 bases and J by 7 bases, with 14 bases between the two germline ends. The germline V gene has CDR1 SNHLY and CDR2 FYNNEI. CDR3 loop: CASSEPGVGNEAFF. CDR3 sequence (DNA): TGTGCCAGCAGTGAACCGGGGGTCGGCAATGAAGCTTTCTTT.

The chain recombines TRBV7-9 with TRBJ2-7, with TRBD2 matching 10 bases. This CDR3 is built from 16 residues. After removal of 5 bases from V and 1 base from J, the junction contained 8 bases not matched to a gene. Germline CDR1 and CDR2: SEHNR and FQNEAQ (reference sequence). CDR3 coding DNA: TGTGCCAGCAGCCACTCGACTAGCGGGTTTTCCTACGAGCAGTACTTC. Amino acids: CASSHSTSGFSYEQYF.

This chain joins TRBV29-1 and TRBJ2-7; TRBD2 matches 7 bases. Per the germline V gene, CDR1 is SQVTM and CDR2 is ANQGSEA. Trimming removed 4 bases from V and 2 bases from J; junction bases left unmatched: 5. This CDR3 contains 13 residues. The CDR3 reads CSVVLSGTYEQYF. DNA for the CDR3: TGCAGCGTTGTGTTGAGCGGGACCTACGAGCAGTACTTC.

V and J are TRBV27 and TRBJ2-7; tentative D call: TRBD2 (6 bases). Germline V lookup: CDR1 MNHEY, CDR2 SMNVEV (reference sequence). The CDR3 sequence is 13 residues long. V was cut by 6 bases and J by 4 bases, with 13 bases left in between. The CDR3 sequence: CASSAGRNYEQYF. CDR3 in DNA: TGTGCCAGCAGCGCGGGACGGAATTACGAGCAGTACTTC.

The rearrangement links TRBV7-8 to TRBJ2-3, with D possibly TRBD2 on 6 matching bases. Trimming removed 6 bases from V and 0 bases from J, with 13 bases in between. Per the germline V gene, CDR1 is SGHVS and CDR2 is FQNEAQ. There are 15 residues in the CDR3. CDR3 loop: CASSPHAGSTDTQYF. The CDR3 bases are TGTGCCAGCAGTCCGCACGCGGGGAGCACAGATACGCAGTATTTT. Full variable domain (remainder filled in from reference TRBV7-8 and TRBJ2-3): GAGVSQSPRYKVAKRGQDVALRCDPISGHVSLFWYQQALGQGPEFLTYFQNEAQLDKSGLPSDRFFAERPEGSVSTLKIQRTQQEDSAVYLCASSPHAGSTDTQYFGPGTRLTVL.

The V gene is TRBV19, the J gene TRBJ2-5; possible D gene TRBD1, 5 bases. V was pared by 10 bases and J by 0 bases, with 9 bases between. The CDR3 spans 12 residues. Germline CDR1 is LNHDA and CDR2 is SQIVND (reference sequence). This CDR3 is CATQGYQETQYF. CDR3 in DNA: TGTGCCACTCAGGGCTACCAAGAGACCCAGTACTTC. Together with reference TRBV19 and TRBJ2-5, the CDR3 gives the full variable domain: DGGITQSPKYLFRKEGQNVTLSCEQNLNHDAMYWYRQDPGQGLRLIYYSQIVNDFQKGDIAEGYSVSREKKESFPLTVTSAQKNPTAFYLCATQGYQETQYFGPGTRLLVL.

The chain combines TRBV11-2 with TRBJ1-5; D might be TRBD1 (5 bases). The CDR3 loop spans 14 amino acids. Germline-derived CDR1 and CDR2 are SGHAT and FQNNGV. V was cut by 0 bases and J by 4 bases, with 7 bases left in between. The CDR3: CASSLEGENQPQHF. CDR3 nucleotide sequence: TGTGCCAGCAGCTTAGAGGGGGAAAATCAGCCCCAGCATTTT.

The chain is built from TRBV7-8 and TRBJ2-5; TRBD1 might be the D (7 bases). CDR1 is SGHVS, CDR2 FQNEAQ, per germline. V shed 0 bases and J shed 5 bases, with 16 bases lying between them. CDR3 size: 16 residues. This chain's CDR3 is CASSLAFEGAGETQYF. For the CDR3, the DNA is TGTGCCAGCAGCTTAGCGTTTGAGGGGGCGGGGGAGACCCAGTACTTC.

The chain is built from TRBV27 and TRBJ1-3; D is unresolved. Deletions cut 4 bases from V and 0 bases from J, with 7 bases between. The germline gives CDR1 MNHEY, CDR2 SMNVEV (reference sequence). The CDR3 length is 14 residues. The CDR3 protein is CASSSGLSGNTIYF. The CDR3 DNA is TGTGCCAGCAGTTCCGGCCTCTCTGGAAACACCATATATTTT.

This chain connects TRBV6-5 to TRBJ1-1; no definite D call. Germline CDR1 and CDR2: MNHEY and SVGAGI. Trimming stripped 0 bases from V and 3 bases from J, with 14 bases between. The CDR3 extends over 16 amino acids. CDR3 protein: CASSYSEIRVYTEAFF. The CDR3, as DNA: TGTGCCAGCAGTTACTCGGAGATAAGGGTCTACACTGAAGCTTTCTTT.

The chain carries TRBV13 and TRBJ2-1; 15 positions agree with TRBD2. Germline V gives CDR1 PRHDT, CDR2 FYEKMQ (reference sequence). This CDR3 spans 17 amino acids. The junction had 4 bases not matched to a gene; V was cut back by 3 bases and J by 4 bases. This chain's CDR3 is CASSFGLAGGSYNEQFF. Written as DNA, the CDR3 is TGTGCCAGCAGCTTTGGACTAGCGGGAGGGTCTTACAATGAGCAGTTCTTC. Using reference TRBV13 and TRBJ2-1 for the parts outside the CDR3, the full variable domain is AAGVIQSPRHLIKEKRETATLKCYPIPRHDTVYWYQQGPGQDPQFLISFYEKMQSDKGSIPDRFSAQQFSDYHSELNMSSLELGDSALYFCASSFGLAGGSYNEQFFGPGTRLTVL.

This chain uses TRBV28 with TRBJ1-2; D possibly corresponds to TRBD1 (6 bases). The CDR3 runs to 12 residues. Germline-derived CDR1 and CDR2 are MDHEN and SYDVKM. Trimming took 9 bases from V and 2 from J, leaving 10 bases between them. The CDR3, as DNA: TGTGCCAGACCTACAGGGAACTATGGCTACACCTTC. Encoded protein: CARPTGNYGYTF.

This chain uses TRBV4-1 with TRBJ1-2; 12 bases align to TRBD1. This CDR3 has 16 amino acids. Trimming removed 1 base from V and 7 bases from J; junction bases left unmatched: 7. The germline CDR1 and CDR2 sequences are MGHRA and YSYEKL. This CDR3 is CASSQVGDRGLRGYTF. CDR3 coding DNA: TGCGCCAGCAGCCAAGTAGGGGACAGGGGGCTTCGTGGCTACACCTTC.

On this clone itself: The junction does not match germline at one end; this may be a read error. The chain uses TRBV7-9 and TRBJ2-3; the match to TRBD2 covers 11 bases. This CDR3 has 15 amino acids. Germline V gene data show CDR1 as SEHNR and CDR2 as FQNEAQ (reference sequence). CDR3 nucleotide sequence: TGTGCCAGCAGTTTAGCGGGAGGGAGGTCAGATACGCAGTATTTT. Its protein is CASSLAGGRSDTQYF.

The V and J genes are TRBV9 and TRBJ2-2, with TRBD2 matching over 14 bases. The germline CDR1 and CDR2 sequences are SGDLS and YYNGEE. This CDR3 spans 17 amino acids. V was clipped by 4 bases and J by 1 base; unmatched bases: 3. The CDR3, as DNA: TGTGCCAGCAGCCCAGGGACTAGCGGGAGGAACACCGGGGAGCTGTTTTTT. Its protein product is CASSPGTSGRNTGELFF.

The rearrangement uses TRBV7-3 and TRBJ2-3, with D possibly TRBD2 on 6 matching bases. The V gene lost 2 bases and the J gene lost 2 bases, with 11 bases spanning the gap. Germline CDR1 SGHTA, CDR2 FQGTGA. CDR3 length: 15 amino acids. The CDR3 coding sequence is TGTGCCAGCAGCTTAGTTGCTAGCGCCACAGATACGCAGTATTTT. This codes for CASSLVASATDTQYF.

This sequence joins TRBV6-5 and TRBJ2-7; TRBD1 matches 8 bases. Germline CDR1 is MNHEY and CDR2 is SVGAGI. CDR3 length: 15 residues. The J segment lost 4 bases and the V segment lost 6 bases, leaving 11 bases of the junction unmatched. In DNA form, the CDR3 reads TGTGCCAGCAGCCCCTTGCAGGGGGCGTCGTACGAGCAGTACTTC. It codes for CASSPLQGASYEQYF.

The chain recombines TRBV6-7 with TRBJ2-2; tentative D call: TRBD2 (5 bases). TRBV6-7 carries the ORF label, with uncertain function. The CDR3 is 13 amino acids. V lost 10 bases and J lost 3, with 12 bases in between. The CDR3 DNA is TGTGCCACCAAGGACTGCTACACCGGGGAGCTGTTTTTT. The encoded protein is CATKDCYTGELFF.

This clone occurred once. The J gene is TRBJ2-2, the V gene TRBV10-3; 10 bases are shared with TRBD2. V shed 0 bases, J shed 7 bases, and the junction held 11 bases outside the gene matches. CDR1 and CDR2 from the germline V gene are ENHRY and SYGVKD. This CDR3 is 18 amino acids long. Here the CDR3 DNA reads TGTGCCATCAGTGAGTCGAGAATACTAGCGGGGCCGGGCGGGGAGCTGTTTTTT. This codes for CAISESRILAGPGGELFF.